Presented here are 7 T cell receptor beta chains from one specimen sequenced in a study of beta chain features in type 1 diabetes. The sequenced template was cDNA made from the entire isolated RNA. Some clones are missing from TCRdb's copy, which holds only in-frame ones; the method was immunoSEQ multiplex PCR. Among about 200,000 clones listed, approximately 11% were seen once. What was sequenced was central memory CD4+ T cells from blood. These receptor sequences come from a man in his late teens or twenties in good health.

This clone came up a few times. V is TRBV2 and J is TRBJ2-5; 8 positions agree with TRBD2. The V gene end was trimmed by 2 bases and the J gene end by 0 bases; junction bases not matched to a gene: 2. There are 15 residues in the CDR3. CDR1 and CDR2 (germline): SNHLY, FYNNEI. The CDR3 coding sequence is TGTGCCAGCAGTGAACAGCGGGAGTACCAAGAGACCCAGTACTTC. It translates to CASSEQREYQETQYF.

This clone turned up a few times. V usage is TRBV29-1 and J usage is TRBJ2-5; maybe TRBD1 (5 bases). CDR3 length: 11 amino acids. CDR1 is SQVTM, CDR2 ANQGSEA, per germline. V lost 2 bases and J 4 bases, leaving 5 bases between the germline ends. CDR3 region: CSVERGETQYF. In DNA, the CDR3 is TGCAGCGTTGAAAGGGGAGAGACCCAGTACTTC. Full variable domain (remainder filled in from reference TRBV29-1 and TRBJ2-5): SAVISQKPSRDICQRGTSLTIQCQVDSQVTMMFWYRQQPGQSLTLIATANQGSEATYESGFVIDKFPISRPNLTFSTLTVSNMSPEDSSIYLCSVERGETQYFGPGTRLLVL.

The chain recombines TRBV25-1 with TRBJ1-1, with a tentative D call TRBD1 (5 bases). The CDR3 extends over 13 amino acids. The germline gives CDR1 MGHDK, CDR2 SYGVNS. The V and J ends lost 4 bases and 11 bases respectively, with 17 bases between them. Here the CDR3 DNA reads TGTGCCAGCAGTGGAGGCATAGGCAGGGACGCTTTCTTT. Its protein product is CASSGGIGRDAFF.

The CDR3 bases are TGTGCCAGCAGTTTAGTTTTTGGGCTGAGAAACATTCAGTACTTC. Translated: CASSLVFGLRNIQYF. The V gene is TRBV6-1, the J gene TRBJ2-4; D not resolved. The CDR3 length is 15 residues. V was clipped by 5 bases and J by 6 bases, with 17 bases between them. Germline CDR1 reads MNHNS; CDR2 reads SASEGT.

This clone showed up many times. V gene TRBV29-1 combines with J gene TRBJ2-1; 10 positions match TRBD2. Germline trimming cut 0 bases from V and 5 bases from J; bases unmatched to any gene: 7. This CDR3 region has 16 residues. Germline CDR1 reads SQVTM; CDR2 reads ANQGSEA. The CDR3 DNA sequence: TGCAGCGTTGAAGATCGGGGAGCGGGAGGGCACAATGAGCAGTTCTTC. Its protein is CSVEDRGAGGHNEQFF.

The table lists this clone with a few counts. V gene TRBV29-1 combines with J gene TRBJ2-5, with D maybe TRBD1 (6 bases). V gave up 5 bases and J gave up 4 bases, with 11 bases separating them. Per germline, CDR1 SQVTM and CDR2 ANQGSEA. The CDR3 contains 12 residues. CDR3 protein: CSVSGAGETQYF. CDR3 nucleotide sequence: TGCAGCGTTTCAGGGGCGGGAGAGACCCAGTACTTC. Together with reference TRBV29-1 and TRBJ2-5, the CDR3 gives the full variable domain: SAVISQKPSRDICQRGTSLTIQCQVDSQVTMMFWYRQQPGQSLTLIATANQGSEATYESGFVIDKFPISRPNLTFSTLTVSNMSPEDSSIYLCSVSGAGETQYFGPGTRLLVL.

This rearrangement joins TRBV30 to TRBJ2-2; TRBD2 might be the D (6 bases). V lost 0 bases and J 4 bases, leaving 12 bases between the germline ends. CDR1 GTSNPN and CDR2 SVGIG come from the germline V gene (reference sequence). The length of the CDR3 is 15 residues. CDR3 sequence reads: CAWSVPLGGTGELFF. In nucleotides, the CDR3 is TGTGCCTGGAGTGTACCCTTGGGGGGCACCGGGGAGCTGTTTTTT. Supplemented by reference TRBV30 and TRBJ2-2, the full variable domain reads SQTIHQWPATLVQPVGSPLSLECTVEGTSNPNLYWYRQAAGRGLQLLFYSVGIGQISSEVPQNLSASRPQDRQFILSSKKLLLSDSGFYLCAWSVPLGGTGELFFGEGSRLTVL.